This T cell receptor beta chain was sequenced during a study of T cell changes during pregnancy in multiple sclerosis. Some clones are missing from TCRdb's copy, which holds only in-frame ones; the method was immunoSEQ multiplex PCR. The sample holds 70,000 to 85,000 clones, around 92% seen once. The J segment lost 9 bases and the V segment lost 5 bases, leaving 7 bases of the junction unmatched. The germline V gene encodes CDR1 LGHNA and CDR2 YNFKEQ. The CDR3 totals 13 residues. The source was peripheral blood, collected before pregnancy. This receptor was obtained from a female donor with multiple sclerosis, enrolled in a pregnancy study. The J gene is TRBJ1-5, the V gene TRBV4-2; 7 bases map to TRBD1. The CDR3, as DNA: TGTGCCAGCAGCGGGACAGAGATATCGCCCCAGCATTTT. Protein product: CASSGTEISPQHF.